This TCR beta chain was recorded in a study of blood T cell repertoires in COVID-19. Study-level information: The study drew acute and convalescent COVID-19 samples from the United States, Italy and Spain. T cells, B-cell-depleted T cells, or PBMCs supplied cDNA or gDNA.

Germline assignment: CDR1 MNHEY and CDR2 SVGEGT. CDR3 length: 16 amino acids. Unmatched junction bases numbered 10, after V lost 5 bases and J lost 2 bases. Libraries were prepared by immunoSEQ multiplex PCR; TCRdb keeps only in-frame clonotypes and omits some of them. The table lists more than 300,000 clones, 88% of them singletons. Self-reported history from a screening survey and questionnaire set each donor's cohort. Symptom resolution, clearance, or two negative PCRs marked the recovered donors of Cohort 3. The sequencing input was PBMCs or T cells enriched from blood (not recorded which). The chain uses TRBV6-2 or TRBV6-3 and TRBJ2-3; TRBD2 matches 7 bases. The TCR sequence derives from a woman between 18 and 30 years old who had recovered from COVID-19. CDR3 sequence: CASSKTSNGVTDTQYF. In nucleotides, the CDR3 is TGTGCCAGCAGTAAGACTAGCAACGGGGTCACAGATACGCAGTATTTT.